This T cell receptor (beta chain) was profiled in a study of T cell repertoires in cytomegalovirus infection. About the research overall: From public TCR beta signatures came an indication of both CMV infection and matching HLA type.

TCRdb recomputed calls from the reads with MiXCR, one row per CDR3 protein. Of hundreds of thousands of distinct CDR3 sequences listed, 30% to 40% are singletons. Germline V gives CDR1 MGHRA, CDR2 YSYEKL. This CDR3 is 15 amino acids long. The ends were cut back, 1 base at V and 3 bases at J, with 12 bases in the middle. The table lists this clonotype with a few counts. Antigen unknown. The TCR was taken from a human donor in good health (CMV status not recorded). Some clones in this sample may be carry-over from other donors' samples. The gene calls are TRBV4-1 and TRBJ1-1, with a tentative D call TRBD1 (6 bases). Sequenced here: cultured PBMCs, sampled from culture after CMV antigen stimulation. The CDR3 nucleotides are TGCGCCAGCAGCCAAGGGGCACAGGGATACACTGAAGCTTTCTTT. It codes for CASSQGAQGYTEAFF.